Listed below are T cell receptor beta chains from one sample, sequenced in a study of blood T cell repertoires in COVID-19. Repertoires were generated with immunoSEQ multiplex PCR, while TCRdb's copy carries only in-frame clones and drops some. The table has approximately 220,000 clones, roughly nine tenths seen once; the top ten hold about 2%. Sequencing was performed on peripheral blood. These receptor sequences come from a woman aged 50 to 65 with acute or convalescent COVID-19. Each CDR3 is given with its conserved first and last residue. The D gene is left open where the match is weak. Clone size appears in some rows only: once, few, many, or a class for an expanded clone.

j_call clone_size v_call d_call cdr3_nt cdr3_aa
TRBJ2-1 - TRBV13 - TGTGCCAGCAGCCCCCTGACAGTCTCCTACAATGAGCAGTTCTTC CASSPLTVSYNEQFF
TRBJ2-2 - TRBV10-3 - TGTGCCACCCAAGGAGGGGTTCAGGGCGGGGAGCTGTTTTTT CATQGGVQGGELFF
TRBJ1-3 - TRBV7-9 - TGTGCCAGCAGCTTAGGGGGAGACAGGAAGATATATTTT CASSLGGDRKIYF
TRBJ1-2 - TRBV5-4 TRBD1 TGTGCCTTCCGTCGTTTTTGGGCCAGGGGACAGGGTGGCTACACCTTC CAFRRFWARGQGGYTF
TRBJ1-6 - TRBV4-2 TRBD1 TGTGCCAGCAGCACACGCGGGACAGAACTTAATTCACCCCTCCACTTT CASSTRGTELNSPLHF
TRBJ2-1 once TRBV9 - TGTGCCAGCAGCGCTTCCTACAATGAGCAGTTCTTC CASSASYNEQFF
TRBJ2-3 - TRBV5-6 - TGTGCCAGCAGCTTGGAACTCACTAGCACAGATACGCAGTATTTT CASSLELTSTDTQYF
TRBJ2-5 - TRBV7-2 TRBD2 TGTGCCAGCAGCCCACTAGCGGGAAGGCAGACCCAGTACTTC CASSPLAGRQTQYF
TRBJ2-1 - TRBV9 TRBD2 TGTGCCAGCAGCGTAAGCGGGGCCCGACTAGATGAGCAGTTCTTC CASSVSGARLDEQFF
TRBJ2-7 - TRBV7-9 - TGTGCCAGCGTGACTACCTACGAGCAGTACTTC CASVTTYEQYF
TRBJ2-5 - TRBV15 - TGTGCCACCAGCAGTCCGGGACAAGAAGAGACCCAGTACTTC CATSSPGQEETQYF
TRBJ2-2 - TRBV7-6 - TGTGCCAGCAGCTTAGATCCCCATTCGGTGGCCGGGGAGCTGTTTTTT CASSLDPHSVAGELFF
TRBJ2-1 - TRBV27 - TGTGCCAGCAGTACCGCCGGTAGCTCTAGCGGAGGGGGGAATGAGCAGTTCTTC CASSTAGSSSGGGNEQFF
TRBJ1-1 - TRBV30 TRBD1 TGTGCCTGGAGTATGGGACAGGGGGGGATTGGGAACACTGAAGCTTTCTTT CAWSMGQGGIGNTEAFF
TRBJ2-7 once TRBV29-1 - TGCAGCGTTGAAGATCGGGCGCAGGGTACCTACGAGCAGTACTTC CSVEDRAQGTYEQYF
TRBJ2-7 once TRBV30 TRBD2 TGTGCCTGGACTAGCGGGAACTACGAGCAGCACTTC CAWTSGNYEQHF
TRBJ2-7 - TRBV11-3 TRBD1 TGTGCCAGCAGCTACCCGGGACAGGGATCCCACGAGCAGTACTTC CASSYPGQGSHEQYF
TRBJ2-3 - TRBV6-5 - TGTGCCAGCAGTTTTATTAGAGCTAGCACAGATACGCAGTATTTT CASSFIRASTDTQYF
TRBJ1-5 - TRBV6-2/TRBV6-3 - TGTGCCAGCAGTAACCGAGGGGGAAGCAATCAGCCCCAGCATTTT CASSNRGGSNQPQHF
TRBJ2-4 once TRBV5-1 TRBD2 TGCGCCAGCAGCTTGGCTTGGGAGGGCGACATTCAGTACTTC CASSLAWEGDIQYF
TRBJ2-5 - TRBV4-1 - TGCGCCAGCAGCCAAGATTCCATCCAAGAGACCCAGTACTTC CASSQDSIQETQYF
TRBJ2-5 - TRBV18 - TGTGCCAGCTCACCACAAGGAGAGCTCGTGGAGACCCAGTACTTC CASSPQGELVETQYF
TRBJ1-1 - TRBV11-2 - TGTGCCAGTACAGGTTACACTGAAGCTTTCTTT CASTGYTEAFF
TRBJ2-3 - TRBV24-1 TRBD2 TGTGCCACCAGTACTAGCGGGGCGACAGATACGCAGTATTTT CATSTSGATDTQYF
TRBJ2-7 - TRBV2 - TGTGCCAGCAGTCTAACAGTGGCCTACGAGCAGTACTTC CASSLTVAYEQYF
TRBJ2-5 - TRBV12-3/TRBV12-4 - TGTGCCAGCAGTTTAGGACTAGAAGAGACCCAGTACTTC CASSLGLEETQYF
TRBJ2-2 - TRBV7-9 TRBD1 TGTGCCAGCAGCTTAAACCCCCCGGACAGGGGGTTGAACAGGGAGCTGTTTTTT CASSLNPPDRGLNRELFF
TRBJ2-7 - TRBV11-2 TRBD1 TGTGCCAGCAGCTTAGACCGGACAGGGGTCTACGAGCAGTACTTC CASSLDRTGVYEQYF
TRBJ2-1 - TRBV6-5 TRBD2 TGTGCCAGCAGTTACTCGGGAGGGTATGAGCAGTTCTTC CASSYSGGYEQFF
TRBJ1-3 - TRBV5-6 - TGTGCCAGCAGCTTGGGAAGGCGGGGAAACACCATATATTTT CASSLGRRGNTIYF
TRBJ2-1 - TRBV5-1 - TGCGCCAGCAGCTTTTCAGGGCATAAGTTCTTC CASSFSGHKFF
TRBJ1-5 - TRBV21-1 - TGTGCCAGCAGCTCTCGGGATTCCAATCAGCCCCAGCATTTT CASSSRDSNQPQHF
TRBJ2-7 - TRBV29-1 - TGCAGCGGCCTTGGAGGATCCTACGAGCAGTACTTC CSGLGGSYEQYF
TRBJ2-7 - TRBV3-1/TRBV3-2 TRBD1 TGTGCCAGCAGCCCCGACTTAGACAGGGGATCCTACGAGCAGTACTTC CASSPDLDRGSYEQYF